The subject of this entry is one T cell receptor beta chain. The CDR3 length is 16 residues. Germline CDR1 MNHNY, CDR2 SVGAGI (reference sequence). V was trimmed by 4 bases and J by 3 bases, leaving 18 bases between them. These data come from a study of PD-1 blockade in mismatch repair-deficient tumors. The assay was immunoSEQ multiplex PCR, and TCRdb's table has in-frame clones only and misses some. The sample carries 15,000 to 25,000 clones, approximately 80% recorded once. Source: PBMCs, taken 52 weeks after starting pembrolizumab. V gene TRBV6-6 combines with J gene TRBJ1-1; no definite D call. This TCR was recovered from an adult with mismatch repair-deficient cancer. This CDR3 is CASSFGSDPRDTEAFF. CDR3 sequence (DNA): TGTGCCAGCAGTTTCGGCTCAGACCCTAGAGACACTGAAGCTTTCTTT.